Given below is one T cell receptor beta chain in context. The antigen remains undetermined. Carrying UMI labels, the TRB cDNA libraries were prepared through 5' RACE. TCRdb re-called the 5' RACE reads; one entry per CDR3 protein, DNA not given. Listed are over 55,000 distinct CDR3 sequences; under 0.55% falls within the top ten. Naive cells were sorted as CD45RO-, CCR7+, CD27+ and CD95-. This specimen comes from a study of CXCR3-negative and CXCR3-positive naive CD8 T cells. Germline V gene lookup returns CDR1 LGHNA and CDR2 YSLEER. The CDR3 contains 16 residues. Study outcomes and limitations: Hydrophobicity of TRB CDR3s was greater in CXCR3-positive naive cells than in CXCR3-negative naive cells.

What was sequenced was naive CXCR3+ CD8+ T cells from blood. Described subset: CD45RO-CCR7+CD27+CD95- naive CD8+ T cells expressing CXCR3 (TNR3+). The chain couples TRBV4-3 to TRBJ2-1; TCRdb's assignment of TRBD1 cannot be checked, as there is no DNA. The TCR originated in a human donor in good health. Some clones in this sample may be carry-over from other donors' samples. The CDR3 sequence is CASSHPTGGMNNEQFF.